This TCR beta chain was obtained from a study of CD8+ T cells in alopecia areata. Study-wide points: Alphabeta T cells residing in normal skin are also sequenced in scalp samples.

V shed 2 bases and J shed 0 bases, with 14 bases lying between them. Germline values: CDR1 SGDLS, CDR2 YYNGEE. The CDR3 length is 17 residues. In the case of this clone: Its matching antigen is unknown.

Extracted RNA was reverse transcribed into cDNA, the sequencing template. Sequenced by immunoSEQ multiplex PCR; TCRdb stores in-frame clones only, minus some. The profile shows approximately 100,000 clones, roughly 50% of them singletons. CD4+ and CD8+ T cells were sorted from PBMCs stained for CD3, CD4 and CD8. This receptor was obtained from a human donor in good health. The sequenced sample consisted of CD4+ T cells sorted from blood. The J gene is TRBJ2-2, the V gene TRBV9, with D perhaps TRBD1 or TRBD2 (5 bases each). CDR3 residues: CASSVTGAGSNTGELFF. The CDR3 nucleotides are TGTGCCAGCAGCGTCACTGGGGCGGGTTCGAACACCGGGGAGCTGTTTTTT. Combining the CDR3 with reference TRBV9 and TRBJ2-2 gives the whole variable domain DSGVTQTPKHLITATGQRVTLRCSPRSGDLSVYWYQQSLDQGLQFLIQYYNGEERAKGNILERFSAQQFPDLHSELNLSSLELGDSALYFCASSVTGAGSNTGELFFGEGSRLTVL.